These T cell receptor beta chains were read from a single sample in a study of cytomegalovirus exposure and HLA in healthy donors. Assay used: immunoSEQ multiplex PCR; TCRdb lists only in-frame clones, some missing. The repertoire has about 130,000 clones, around 82% of them found once; the top ten carry about 3.9%. Sequencing was carried out using PBMCs. The receptors here all came from a woman in her 40s in good health and CMV-seropositive. Both conserved end residues are part of each CDR3. The D gene is left open where the match is weak. The listing skips clone size in some rows; elsewhere it reads once, few, many or a size class.

CDR3 protein,CDR3 DNA,V gene,D gene,J gene,clone size
CAGRLAGGNEQFF,TGTGCCGGGAGACTAGCGGGAGGGAATGAGCAGTTCTTC,TRBV11-2,TRBD2,TRBJ2-1,-
CASSLLGGTEAFF,TGTGCCAGCAGCTTGCTAGGGGGCACTGAAGCTTTCTTT,TRBV7-2,-,TRBJ1-1,-
CASSLKQASTDTQYF,TGTGCCAGCAGCTTGAAACAGGCGAGCACAGATACGCAGTATTTT,TRBV5-6,-,TRBJ2-3,-
CASSPDSPSGANVLTF,TGCGCCAGCAGCCCTGACAGCCCCTCTGGGGCCAACGTCCTGACTTTC,TRBV5-1,-,TRBJ2-6,-
CASSRRTEAFF,TGTGCCAGCAGCCGCAGAACTGAAGCTTTCTTT,TRBV5-6,-,TRBJ1-1,-
CASSEDRGSEQYF,TGTGCCAGCAGTGAAGACAGGGGGAGCGAGCAGTACTTC,TRBV6-1,TRBD1,TRBJ2-7,-
CSSSSTGQGVGELFF,TGTTCCAGCAGCTCTACGGGACAGGGGGTCGGGGAGCTGTTTTTT,TRBV7-9,TRBD1,TRBJ2-2,few
CASSLVGGSKGGELFF,TGCGCCAGCAGCTTGGTCGGCGGGAGTAAAGGCGGGGAGCTGTTTTTT,TRBV5-1,TRBD2,TRBJ2-2,-
CSGRLASSYEQYF,TGCAGCGGTCGACTAGCAAGCTCCTACGAGCAGTACTTC,TRBV29-1,TRBD2,TRBJ2-7,-
CASSLTENYGYTF,TGTGCCAGCAGTTTAACGGAGAACTATGGCTACACCTTC,TRBV28,-,TRBJ1-2,-
CASRNTGYYGYTF,TGTGCCAGCAGGAATACAGGGTACTATGGCTACACCTTC,TRBV28,-,TRBJ1-2,-
CASRTDWAEAFF,TGTGCCAGCAGGACAGATTGGGCTGAAGCTTTCTTT,TRBV6-5,-,TRBJ1-1,-
CATSRDLVGDFLNEQFF,TGTGCCACCAGCAGAGATCTCGTAGGGGACTTCCTCAATGAGCAGTTCTTC,TRBV15,-,TRBJ2-1,-
CASSLTGGGETQYF,TGCGCCAGCAGCTTGACAGGGGGGGGAGAGACCCAGTACTTC,TRBV5-1,-,TRBJ2-5,-
CASSLSGQEREQYF,TGTGCCAGCAGCCTTTCCGGACAGGAACGCGAGCAGTACTTC,TRBV7-9,TRBD1,TRBJ2-7,-
CASSQDVPPGRANVLTF,TGCGCCAGCAGCCAAGATGTTCCCCCGGGGAGGGCCAACGTCCTGACTTTC,TRBV4-3,-,TRBJ2-6,-
CASSLIVGETQYF,TGTGCCAGCAGCTTAATCGTCGGGGAGACCCAGTACTTC,TRBV7-3,-,TRBJ2-5,-
CASSLDSNSYNEQFF,TGTGCCAGCAGCTTGGATAGTAACTCCTACAATGAGCAGTTCTTC,TRBV5-4,-,TRBJ2-1,-
CASSSQGGEKLFF,TGTGCCAGCAGTTCCCAGGGAGGGGAAAAACTGTTTTTT,TRBV27,-,TRBJ1-4,-
CASSTSGRGSREQYF,TGTGCCAGCAGCACAAGCGGGAGGGGTTCTCGGGAGCAGTACTTC,TRBV28,TRBD2,TRBJ2-7,-
CASSLVLPAGGPLSSTDTQYF,TGCGCCAGCAGCTTGGTTTTACCAGCGGGAGGGCCCCTTTCTAGCACAGATACGCAGTATTTT,TRBV5-1,TRBD2,TRBJ2-3,-
CASSSGQRGTFF,TGTGCCAGCAGCTCGGGACAACGTGGGACGTTCTTC,TRBV5-6,-,TRBJ2-1,-
CASSIRDNNQPQHF,TGTGCCAGTAGTATCCGGGACAACAATCAGCCCCAGCATTTT,TRBV19,-,TRBJ1-5,few
CASSQAGTRVRGQYF,TGTGCCAGCAGCCAAGCCGGGACACGGGTACGAGGACAGTACTTC,TRBV4-2,-,TRBJ2-7,-
CASSVGRIFAKETQYF,TGTGCCAGCAGCGTAGGGCGGATTTTCGCCAAAGAGACCCAGTACTTC,TRBV9,-,TRBJ2-5,-
CASSQDGPGGSEKLFF,TGCGCCAGCAGCCAAGATGGGCCAGGGGGCTCTGAAAAACTGTTTTTT,TRBV4-1,TRBD1,TRBJ1-4,-
CASSSQGANYGYTF,TGTGCCAGCAGCTCACAGGGGGCTAACTATGGCTACACCTTC,TRBV7-2,TRBD1,TRBJ1-2,-
CASSREGTGGVEQYF,TGCGCCAGCAGCCGAGAAGGGACAGGGGGCGTCGAGCAGTACTTC,TRBV5-1,TRBD1,TRBJ2-7,-
CASGEGGYEQYF,TGTGCCAGTGGGGAAGGAGGCTACGAGCAGTACTTC,TRBV19,-,TRBJ2-7,-
CAWTKGGHGELFF,TGTGCCTGGACTAAGGGAGGCCACGGGGAGCTGTTTTTT,TRBV30,-,TRBJ2-2,-
CASSSQGEVGGYTF,TGTGCCAGCAGTTCACAGGGGGAGGTGGGAGGCTACACCTTC,TRBV6-5,TRBD1,TRBJ1-2,-
CASGYTELFF,TGTGCCAGCGGCTACACGGAGCTGTTTTTT,TRBV7-9,-,TRBJ2-2,-
CSGTEETQYF,TGCAGCGGGACAGAAGAGACCCAGTACTTC,TRBV29-1,-,TRBJ2-5,-
CASSKNRYQETQYF,TGTGCCAGCAGTAAGAACAGGTACCAAGAGACCCAGTACTTC,TRBV27,-,TRBJ2-5,-
CASSRLRDRGHHEQYF,TGCGCCAGCAGCCGTTTGCGGGACAGGGGGCATCACGAGCAGTACTTC,TRBV5-1,TRBD1,TRBJ2-7,-
CASSHRGLEQFF,TGTGCCAGCAGCCATAGGGGGCTAGAGCAGTTCTTC,TRBV14,TRBD1,TRBJ2-1,-
CASSPGQGNEQYF,TGTGCCAGCAGCCCCGGACAGGGGAACGAGCAGTACTTC,TRBV7-3,TRBD1,TRBJ2-7,-
CASSLVGGAIYEQYF,TGTGCCAGCAGCCTCGTGGGGGGGGCAATCTACGAGCAGTACTTC,TRBV7-9,-,TRBJ2-7,-
CASSDRQGSSYEQYF,TGTGCCAGCAGCGATCGACAGGGTTCTTCCTACGAGCAGTACTTC,TRBV7-8,TRBD1,TRBJ2-7,-
CASSQVSEETQYF,TGTGCCAGCAGTCAAGTCTCGGAAGAGACCCAGTACTTC,TRBV27,-,TRBJ2-5,-
CASTPPGGSYGYTF,TGTGCCAGCACTCCCCCGGGGGGTTCCTATGGCTACACCTTC,TRBV28,-,TRBJ1-2,-
CASSLLTQETQYF,TGTGCCAGCAGTCTCCTGACACAAGAGACCCAGTACTTC,TRBV27,-,TRBJ2-5,-
CSVEGGRDSNEQFF,TGCAGCGTTGAAGGGGGGAGGGATAGCAATGAGCAGTTCTTC,TRBV29-1,TRBD2,TRBJ2-1,-
CASSLRAADEKLFF,TGTGCCAGCAGCTTGAGAGCTGCGGATGAAAAACTGTTTTTT,TRBV11-2,-,TRBJ1-4,-
CASSGESPEQYF,TGTGCCAGCAGCGGAGAGTCTCCCGAGCAGTACTTC,TRBV2,-,TRBJ2-7,once
CASSDLSQPQHF,TGTGCCAGTTCAGATTTATCACAGCCCCAGCATTTT,TRBV19,-,TRBJ1-5,few
CASSSMRKFYEQYF,TGTGCCAGCAGCTCAATGCGGAAATTCTACGAGCAGTACTTC,TRBV11-3,-,TRBJ2-7,-
CASTHRGQGKRETQYF,TGTGCCAGCACCCATCGTGGGCAGGGTAAAAGAGAGACCCAGTACTTC,TRBV28,-,TRBJ2-5,-
CASSSGGILNEQFF,TGTGCCAGCAGCTCGGGGGGGATCCTCAATGAGCAGTTCTTC,TRBV7-3,TRBD2,TRBJ2-1,-
CASSIGGHQPDTQYF,TGTGCCAGTAGTATAGGAGGGCATCAACCAGATACGCAGTATTTT,TRBV19,-,TRBJ2-3,-
CASSIDGGGSQPQHF,TGTGCCAGTAGTATAGATGGTGGGGGCAGTCAGCCCCAGCATTTT,TRBV19,-,TRBJ1-5,-
CASSFTGPEAFF,TGTGCCAGCAGCTTCACAGGGCCTGAAGCTTTCTTT,TRBV7-9,-,TRBJ1-1,few
CASSFQGANTEAFF,TGTGCCAGCAGTTTTCAGGGGGCAAACACTGAAGCTTTCTTT,TRBV28,TRBD1,TRBJ1-1,-
CASSRGGAGEDEQFF,TGTGCCAGTAGTCGAGGTGGGGCGGGAGAGGATGAGCAGTTCTTC,TRBV19,TRBD2,TRBJ2-1,-
CASSELGTLGNTEAFF,TGTGCCAGCAGTGAACTGGGGACTCTGGGGAACACTGAAGCTTTCTTT,TRBV6-1,-,TRBJ1-1,-
CASSEGRNQPQHF,TGTGCCAGCAGCGAAGGGAGGAATCAGCCCCAGCATTTT,TRBV6-1,-,TRBJ1-5,-
CASSEAASGRAWTDTQYF,TGTGCCAGCAGTGAAGCGGCTAGCGGGAGGGCCTGGACAGATACGCAGTATTTT,TRBV2,TRBD2,TRBJ2-3,-
CASSTGTVNTEAFF,TGTGCCAGCAGCACAGGGACAGTGAACACTGAAGCTTTCTTT,TRBV21-1,-,TRBJ1-1,few